These 26 T cell receptor beta chains came from one sample sequenced in a study of T cell responses to AZD1222 COVID-19 vaccine. Measured with immunoSEQ multiplex PCR; TCRdb has only the in-frame clones, and not every one. The sample lists more than 110,000 clones, approximately 90% occurring once. The sample here was peripheral blood, taken on day 0 of AZD1222 vaccination. These receptor sequences come from an adult in good health.

The V and J genes are TRBV24-1 and TRBJ1-2; 9 bases fit TRBD1. The CDR3 length is 16 residues. From germline, CDR1 is KGHDR and CDR2 SFDVKD. The J segment lost 5 bases and the V segment lost 4 bases, leaving 10 bases of the junction unmatched. Here the CDR3 reads CATSESTGTGKYGYTF. Written as DNA, the CDR3 is TGTGCCACCAGTGAATCGACCGGGACAGGGAAGTATGGCTACACCTTC.

As DNA, the CDR3 is TGTGCCAGCAGCCAGGTGGGAGCTCGTAGCTATGGCTACACCTTC. Its translation: CASSQVGARSYGYTF. The V call is TRBV6-5, the J call TRBJ1-2, with D hard to call. Germline V gives CDR1 MNHEY, CDR2 SVGAGI. This CDR3 has 15 amino acids. The V gene lost 6 bases and the J gene lost 4 bases, with 18 bases spanning the gap.

This clone was observed a single time. The chain has TRBV7-3 and TRBJ2-1; 10 bases are a match to TRBD2. This CDR3 has 15 residues. The trim removed 6 bases at V and 8 bases at J, leaving 10 bases unmatched. The V gene's germline CDR1 is SGHTA and CDR2 FQGTGA. The DNA for the CDR3 is TGTGCCAGCAGTTTTCTAGCGGGAGTGGACTATGAGCAGTTCTTC. Its translation is CASSFLAGVDYEQFF.

This clone was recorded once. V usage is TRBV28 and J usage is TRBJ2-1, with D tentatively TRBD1 (6 bases). The ends were cut back, 6 bases at V and 3 bases at J, with 9 bases in the middle. The CDR3 covers 13 residues. Germline V lookup: CDR1 MDHEN, CDR2 SYDVKM. CDR3 DNA: TGTGCCAGCAGGGGACAAATCTACAATGAGCAGTTCTTC. The encoded protein is CASRGQIYNEQFF.

This chain joins TRBV4-1 and TRBJ2-1, with 12 bases identical to TRBD1. The trim removed 0 bases at V and 9 bases at J, leaving 3 bases unmatched. The CDR3 sequence is 15 residues long. Germline lookup yields CDR1 MGHRA and CDR2 YSYEKL. The CDR3, as DNA: TGCGCCAGCAGCCAAGAGGGACAGGGGGCCTCTGAGCAGTTCTTC. Translating it yields CASSQEGQGASEQFF.

The rearrangement joins TRBV4-3 to TRBJ2-2; 13 nucleotides align to TRBD2. The ends lost 1 base at V and 4 bases at J; junction bases unmatched: 12. There are 20 residues in the CDR3. Germline CDR1 is LGHNA and CDR2 is YSLEER. The CDR3 nucleotides read TGCGCCAGCAGCCAAGGCCCGAAGGGACTAGCGGGGTCCTTCACCGGGGAGCTGTTTTTT. Encoded protein: CASSQGPKGLAGSFTGELFF.

J is TRBJ1-2 and V is TRBV7-2; perhaps TRBD1 as D (5 bases). V was trimmed by 1 base and J by 0 bases, leaving 12 bases between them. This CDR3 contains 16 residues. The germline gives CDR1 SGHTA, CDR2 FQGNSA. DNA for the CDR3: TGTGCCAGCAGCTTAGATGGTGGGGGAACTAACTATGGCTACACCTTC. Amino acids: CASSLDGGGTNYGYTF.

This clone was detected only once. The rearrangement links TRBV9 to TRBJ1-1, with D perhaps TRBD1 (5 bases). The CDR3 sequence is 15 residues long. The germline V gene encodes CDR1 SGDLS and CDR2 YYNGEE. Trimming stripped 3 bases from V and 0 bases from J, with 12 bases between. DNA for the CDR3: TGTGCCAGCAGCGGTCATCGGGGGATGAACACTGAAGCTTTCTTT. It is translated as CASSGHRGMNTEAFF.

The gene calls are TRBV28 and TRBJ1-5; 7 bases agree with TRBD1. Germline V CDR1 and CDR2: MDHEN, SYDVKM. The CDR3 is 16 amino acids. The J segment lost 4 bases and the V segment lost 6 bases, leaving 12 bases of the junction unmatched. CDR3 sequence reads: CASSSSKRQGNQPQHF. The DNA of the CDR3 is TGTGCCAGCAGCTCATCAAAACGACAGGGAAATCAGCCCCAGCATTTT.

The chain joins TRBV29-1 to TRBJ1-3, with D perhaps TRBD1 (6 bases). Germline loops: CDR1 SQVTM, CDR2 ANQGSEA. There are 14 residues in the CDR3. V gave up 7 bases and J gave up 0 bases, with 13 bases separating them. DNA for the CDR3: TGCAGCGGATCCCAGGGGAGCTCTGGAAACACCATATATTTT. Encoded protein: CSGSQGSSGNTIYF.

The rearrangement links TRBV5-1 to TRBJ2-7; no clear D. V lost 2 bases, J lost 0 bases, and 9 bases lay in between. The CDR3 sequence is 14 residues long. In germline, CDR1 is SGHRS, CDR2 YFSETQ. CDR3 region: CASSFLYGSYEQYF. CDR3 DNA sequence: TGCGCCAGCAGCTTTTTGTACGGCTCCTACGAGCAGTACTTC.

This clone showed up just once. The chain combines TRBV5-6 with TRBJ1-2; weak D call: TRBD1 (5 bases). Trimming removed 4 bases from V and 2 bases from J, with 9 bases in between. The germline V gene encodes CDR1 SGHDT and CDR2 YYEEEE. The CDR3 loop spans 13 amino acids. The CDR3 region is CASSAGHNYGYTF. CDR3 bases: TGTGCCAGCAGCGCCGGACACAACTATGGCTACACCTTC.

This chain uses TRBV12-3 or TRBV12-4 with TRBJ2-1; the D gene is possibly TRBD2 (6 bases). V was cut by 5 bases and J by 6 bases, with 8 bases left in between. The CDR3 is 12 residues long. The CDR3 reads CASSLSGNEQFF. CDR3 nucleotides: TGTGCCAGCAGTCTTAGCGGCAATGAGCAGTTCTTC.

The V gene is TRBV4-1, the J gene TRBJ2-1; 10 bases match TRBD2. CDR1 is MGHRA and CDR2 is YSYEKL in the germline V gene. The CDR3 runs to 16 residues. Trimming took 4 bases from V and 8 from J; bases not matched to a gene: 11. CDR3 DNA: TGCGCCAGCAGCCTACGATCTAGCGGGAGTCTCTATGAGCAGTTCTTC. Its protein product is CASSLRSSGSLYEQFF.

The gene calls are TRBV19 and TRBJ2-1; 10 positions agree with TRBD2. CDR1 is LNHDA and CDR2 is SQIVND in the germline V gene (reference sequence). CDR3 size: 17 residues. V lost 7 bases, J lost 2 bases, and 11 bases stayed unmatched. The DNA for the CDR3 is TGTGCCAGTAATACCGGGACTAGCGACCCTACCTACAATGAGCAGTTCTTC. Translated: CASNTGTSDPTYNEQFF.

V and J are TRBV10-1 and TRBJ2-1; 8 nucleotides agree with TRBD1. V lost 4 bases and J lost 9; bases outside the gene matches: 8. This CDR3 spans 14 amino acids. CDR1 is WNHNN and CDR2 is SYGVQD in the germline V gene (reference sequence). The CDR3 nucleotides read TGCGCCAGCAGTGGACAGGGGATCTCAGCTGAGCAGTTCTTC. It is translated as CASSGQGISAEQFF.

The chain carries TRBV5-5 and TRBJ1-5, with 8 positions matching TRBD1. The V segment lost 4 bases and the J segment 7 bases; nucleotides outside the gene matches: 13. The germline gives CDR1 SGHKS, CDR2 YYEKEE (reference sequence). The CDR3 consists of 16 residues. The CDR3 nucleotides read TGTGCCAGCAGCCCTGGGCCAGACAGGGGATCCCAGCCCCAGCATTTT. Its protein product is CASSPGPDRGSQPQHF.

The genes are TRBV15 and TRBJ2-2; D unresolved. The germline CDR1 and CDR2 sequences are LNHNV and YYDKDF (reference sequence). V lost 6 bases to trimming and J lost 2 bases, with 10 bases between them. The CDR3 runs to 14 residues. The CDR3 coding sequence is TGTGCCACCAGGGAAGCATCCAACACCGGGGAGCTGTTTTTT. Amino acids: CATREASNTGELFF.

The V gene is TRBV10-3, the J gene TRBJ2-7, with TRBD2 matching over 10 bases. Per the germline V gene, CDR1 is ENHRY and CDR2 is SYGVKD. The junction had 11 bases not matched to a gene; V was cut back by 3 bases and J by 6 bases. The CDR3 consists of 16 residues. CDR3 nucleotide sequence: TGTGCCATCAGTGAAGCTTTACTAGCGGGGAGGCCCGAGCAGTACTTC. Encoded protein: CAISEALLAGRPEQYF.

The rearrangement uses TRBV5-1 and TRBJ2-7; TRBD1 agrees at 10 bases. CDR1 is SGHRS and CDR2 is YFSETQ in the germline V gene. This CDR3 is built from 15 residues. V was clipped by 2 bases and J by 4 bases; unmatched bases: 6. Written as DNA, the CDR3 is TGCGCCAGCAGCTTCGGAGACAGGGGGCCGTACGAGCAGTACTTC. Translating gives CASSFGDRGPYEQYF.

The J gene is TRBJ2-1, the V gene TRBV10-3; 8 bases are a match to TRBD2. With 10 bases clipped from V and 3 bases from J, the junction kept 17 bases outside the gene matches. The CDR3 covers 17 residues. Germline V gene data show CDR1 as ENHRY and CDR2 as SYGVKD. The CDR3, as DNA: TGTGCCACCCTAGGGAGGGTCGGGACTAGGGACTACAATGAGCAGTTCTTC. Protein sequence: CATLGRVGTRDYNEQFF.

This chain links TRBV6-5 with TRBJ1-2; D perhaps matches TRBD1 (5 bases). Germline-derived CDR1 and CDR2 are MNHEY and SVGAGI. V was shortened by 3 bases and J by 4 bases, with 9 bases between the two germline ends. The length of the CDR3 is 13 residues. DNA for the CDR3: TGTGCCAGCAGTTATGGCAGGGTCTATGGCTACACCTTC. Its protein is CASSYGRVYGYTF.

The chain employs TRBV7-2 and TRBJ2-1; D not certain. V gave up 5 bases and J gave up 4 bases, with 9 bases separating them. Germline loops: CDR1 SGHTA, CDR2 FQGNSA. CDR3 length: 13 amino acids. CDR3 residues: CASSPGGYNEQFF. CDR3 DNA sequence: TGTGCCAGCAGCCCGGGTGGATACAATGAGCAGTTCTTC.

This chain joins TRBV4-1 and TRBJ1-5, with a possible D match to TRBD1 (6 bases). Germline loops: CDR1 MGHRA, CDR2 YSYEKL. Trimming took off 2 bases at V and 4 bases at J, with 9 bases between the two ends. The CDR3 loop spans 14 amino acids. The CDR3 nucleotides are TGCGCCAGCAGCCAATACAGGGTTAATCAGCCCCAGCATTTT. Amino acid sequence: CASSQYRVNQPQHF.

The chain uses TRBV5-6 and TRBJ2-7, with 7 bases aligning to TRBD1. Looked up from germline, CDR1 is SGHDT and CDR2 is YYEEEE. This CDR3 region has 14 residues. Losses at the gene ends were 4 bases for V and 4 bases for J; bases not matched to a gene: 8. CDR3 nucleotides: TGTGCCAGCAGCCCCGGGACAGTGACTTACGAGCAGTACTTC. The encoded protein is CASSPGTVTYEQYF.

J is TRBJ2-1 and V is TRBV6-5; a weak D match, TRBD1 (5 bases). Germline V lookup: CDR1 MNHEY, CDR2 SVGAGI. Trimming stripped 4 bases from V and 2 bases from J, with 9 bases between. There are 14 residues in the CDR3. CDR3 coding DNA: TGTGCCAGCAGTTTGACAGTCACCTACAATGAGCAGTTCTTC. It specifies CASSLTVTYNEQFF.